This record covers a single TCR beta chain. Sequenced by immunoSEQ multiplex PCR; TCRdb stores in-frame clones only, minus some. The profile shows 17,000 or so clones, around 70% of them singletons. The sample is drawn from a study of pediatric ulcerative colitis. One to two pinch biopsies were taken from the rectum during colonoscopy. The sample was gut tissue. The source of this sequence is a girl aged 5-17 years with moderate ulcerative colitis.

CDR3 in DNA: TGTGCCAGCAGCTTAGGGCGGTCTCCTAAGTACTTC. It encodes CASSLGRSPKYF. The V gene is TRBV11-2, the J gene TRBJ2-5; D remains ambiguous. Trimming took 1 base from V and 12 from J, leaving 12 bases between them. The germline gives CDR1 SGHAT, CDR2 FQNNGV. The CDR3 is made up of 12 amino acids.